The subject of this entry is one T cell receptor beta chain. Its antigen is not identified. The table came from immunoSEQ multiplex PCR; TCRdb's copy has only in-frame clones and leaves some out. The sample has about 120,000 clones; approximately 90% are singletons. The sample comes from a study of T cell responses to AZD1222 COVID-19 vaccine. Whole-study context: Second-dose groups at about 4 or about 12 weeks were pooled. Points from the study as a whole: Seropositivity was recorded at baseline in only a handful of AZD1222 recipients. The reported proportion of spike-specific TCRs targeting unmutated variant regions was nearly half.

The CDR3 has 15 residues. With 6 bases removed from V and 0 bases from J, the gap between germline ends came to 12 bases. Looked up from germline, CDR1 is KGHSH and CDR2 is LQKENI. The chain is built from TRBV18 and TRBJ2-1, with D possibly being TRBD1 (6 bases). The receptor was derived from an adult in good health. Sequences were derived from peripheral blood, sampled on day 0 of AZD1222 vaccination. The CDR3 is CASSPYRDSYNEQFF. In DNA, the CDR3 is TGTGCCAGCTCTCCTTACAGGGACTCCTACAATGAGCAGTTCTTC.